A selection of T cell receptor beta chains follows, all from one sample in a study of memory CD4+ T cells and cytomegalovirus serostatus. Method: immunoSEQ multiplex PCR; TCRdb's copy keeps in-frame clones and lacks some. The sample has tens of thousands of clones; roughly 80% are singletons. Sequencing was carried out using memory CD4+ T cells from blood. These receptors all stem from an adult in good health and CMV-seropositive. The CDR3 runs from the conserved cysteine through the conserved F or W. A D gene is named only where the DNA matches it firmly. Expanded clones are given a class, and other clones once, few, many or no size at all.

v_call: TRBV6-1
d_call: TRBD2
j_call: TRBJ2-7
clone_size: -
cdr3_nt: TGTGCCAGCAGGGAAGCGGGGTTTAACGAGCAGTACTTC
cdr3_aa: CASREAGFNEQYF

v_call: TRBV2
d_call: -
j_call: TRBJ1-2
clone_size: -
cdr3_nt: TGTGCCAGCAGTGTGGAGAGGGACAACTATGGCTACACCTTC
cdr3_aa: CASSVERDNYGYTF

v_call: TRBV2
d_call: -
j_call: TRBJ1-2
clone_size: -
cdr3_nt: TGTGCCAGCAGCGAGCAGGGTTTTGGGGGCTACACCTTC
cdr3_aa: CASSEQGFGGYTF

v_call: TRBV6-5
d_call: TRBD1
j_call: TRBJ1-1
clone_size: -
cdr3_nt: TGTGCCGTCTCGGGACAGGGGAGGGTAGGTGCTTTCTTT
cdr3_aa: CAVSGQGRVGAFF

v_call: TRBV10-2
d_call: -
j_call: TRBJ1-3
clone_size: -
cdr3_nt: TGCGCCAGCAGTTCGGCCGTGGGCTCTGGAAACACCATATATTTT
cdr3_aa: CASSSAVGSGNTIYF

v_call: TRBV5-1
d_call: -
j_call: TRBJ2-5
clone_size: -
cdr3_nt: TGCGCCAGCAGCTTAGAGGGGACCCAGTACTTC
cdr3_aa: CASSLEGTQYF

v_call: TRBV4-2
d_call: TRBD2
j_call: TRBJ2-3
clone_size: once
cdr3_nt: TGTGCCAGCAGCCAGTCAGCGGGGGGTAGCACAGATACGCAGTATTTT
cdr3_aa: CASSQSAGGSTDTQYF

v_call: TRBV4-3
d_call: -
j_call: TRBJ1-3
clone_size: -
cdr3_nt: TGCGCCAGCAGCCAAGATAGGAGCTCTGGAAACACCATATATTTT
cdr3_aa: CASSQDRSSGNTIYF

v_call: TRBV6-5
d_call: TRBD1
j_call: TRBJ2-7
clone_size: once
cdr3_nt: TGTGCCAGCAGTTATGACCGGGACAGGGACGAGCAGTACTTC
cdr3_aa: CASSYDRDRDEQYF

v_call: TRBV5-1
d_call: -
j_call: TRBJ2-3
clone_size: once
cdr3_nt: TGCGCCAGCAGCTTGGACGGCAGCCCTGGGACAGATACGCAGTATTTT
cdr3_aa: CASSLDGSPGTDTQYF

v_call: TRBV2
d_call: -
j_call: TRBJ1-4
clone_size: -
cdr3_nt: TGTGCCAGCAGTGAAAGGGTATTAATTGAAAAACTGTTTTTT
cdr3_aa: CASSERVLIEKLFF

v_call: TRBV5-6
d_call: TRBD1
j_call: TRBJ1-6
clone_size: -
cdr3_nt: TGTGCCAGCAGCTGGGAGACAGGGACAAACTATAATTCACCCCTCCACTTT
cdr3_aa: CASSWETGTNYNSPLHF

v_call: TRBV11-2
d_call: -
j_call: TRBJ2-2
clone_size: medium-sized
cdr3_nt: TGTGCCAGCAGGGCGGCCGGGGAGCTGTTTTTT
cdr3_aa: CASRAAGELFF

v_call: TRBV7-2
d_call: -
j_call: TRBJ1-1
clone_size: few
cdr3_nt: TGTGCCAGCAGCTTAGGCGGGGCGGAAGCTTTCTTT
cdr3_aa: CASSLGGAEAFF

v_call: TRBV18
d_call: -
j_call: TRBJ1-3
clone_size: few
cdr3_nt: TGTGCCAGCTCATTAACCACGGACGGGGCCTCTGGAAACACCATATATTTT
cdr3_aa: CASSLTTDGASGNTIYF

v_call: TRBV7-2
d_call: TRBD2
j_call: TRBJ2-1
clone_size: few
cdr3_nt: TGTGCCAGCAGCTTAGCTAGCGGGGACCACAATGAGCAGTTCTTC
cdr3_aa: CASSLASGDHNEQFF

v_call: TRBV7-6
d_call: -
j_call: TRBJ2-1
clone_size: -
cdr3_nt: TGTGCCAGCAGGTTACCAGGGGTCAATGAGCAGTTCTTC
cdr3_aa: CASRLPGVNEQFF

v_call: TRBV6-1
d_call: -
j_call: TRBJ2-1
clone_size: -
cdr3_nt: TGTGCCAGCAGACGACCCCGTCCAGATGGCAATGAGCAGTTCTTC
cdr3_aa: CASRRPRPDGNEQFF

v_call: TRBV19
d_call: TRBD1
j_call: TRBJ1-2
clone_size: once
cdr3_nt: TGTGCCAGTAGTATCCTACCGGGACAGGCGATGAATGGCTACACCTTC
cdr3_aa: CASSILPGQAMNGYTF

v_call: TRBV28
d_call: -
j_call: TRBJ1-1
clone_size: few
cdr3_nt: TGTGCCAGCAGTTCGTTTTCAGTAGACACTGAAGCTTTCTTT
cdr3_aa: CASSSFSVDTEAFF

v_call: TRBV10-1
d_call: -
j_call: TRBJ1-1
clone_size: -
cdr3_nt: TGCGCCAGCAGTTTACCAGGGAGGGATTTCGGCACTGAAGCTTTCTTT
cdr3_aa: CASSLPGRDFGTEAFF

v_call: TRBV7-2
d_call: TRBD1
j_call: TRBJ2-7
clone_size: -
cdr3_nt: TGTGCCAGCAGCTCGTGGACAGGCAGTGGTGGGCAGTACTTC
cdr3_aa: CASSSWTGSGGQYF

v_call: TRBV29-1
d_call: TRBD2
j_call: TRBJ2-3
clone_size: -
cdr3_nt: TGCAGCGTACGAACTAGCGGGGTCGCAGATACGCAGTATTTT
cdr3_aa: CSVRTSGVADTQYF

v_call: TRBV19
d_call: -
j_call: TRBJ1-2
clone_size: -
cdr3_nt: TGTGCCAGTAGCCTCCCTCCCTTTCTTGGCGCTGGCTACACCTTC
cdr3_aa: CASSLPPFLGAGYTF

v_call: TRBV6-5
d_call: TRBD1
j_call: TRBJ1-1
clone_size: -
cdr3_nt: TGTGCCAGCAGTTACACAGGGGGGACTGAAGCTTTCTTT
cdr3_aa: CASSYTGGTEAFF

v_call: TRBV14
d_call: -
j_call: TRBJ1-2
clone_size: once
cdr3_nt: TGTGCCAGCAGCCAAACTACAGGTTCCTACACCTTC
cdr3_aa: CASSQTTGSYTF

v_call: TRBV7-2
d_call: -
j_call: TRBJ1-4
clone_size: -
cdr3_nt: TGTGCCAGCAGCTTAGTAGGCAGCAGTAATGAAAAACTGTTTTTT
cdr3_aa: CASSLVGSSNEKLFF

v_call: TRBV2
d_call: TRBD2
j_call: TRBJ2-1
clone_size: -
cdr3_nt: TGTGCCAGCAGGGATGGGACTAGTGGGGGTGAGCAGTTCTTC
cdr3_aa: CASRDGTSGGEQFF

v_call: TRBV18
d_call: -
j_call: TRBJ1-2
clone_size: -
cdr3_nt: TGTGCCAGCTCACCATCCTACAGGTCGAACTATGGCTACACCTTC
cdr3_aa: CASSPSYRSNYGYTF

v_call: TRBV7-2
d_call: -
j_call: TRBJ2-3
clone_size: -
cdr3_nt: TGTGCCAGCAGCTTAGAGGGGGTGACGCAGTATTTT
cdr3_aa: CASSLEGVTQYF

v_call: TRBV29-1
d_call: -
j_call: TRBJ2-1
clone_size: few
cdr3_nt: TGCAGCGTTGCAGGAGGCCCCAACTCCTACAATGAGCAGTTCTTC
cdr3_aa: CSVAGGPNSYNEQFF

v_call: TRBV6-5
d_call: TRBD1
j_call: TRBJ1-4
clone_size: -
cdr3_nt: TGTGCCAGCAGTTACTCCGGGACAGGGGATGAAAAACTGTTTTTT
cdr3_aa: CASSYSGTGDEKLFF

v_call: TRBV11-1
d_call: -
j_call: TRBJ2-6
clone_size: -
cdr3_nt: TGTGCCAGCAGCTTATCACAGGCGAGGTCGGGGGCCAACGTCCTGACTTTC
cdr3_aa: CASSLSQARSGANVLTF

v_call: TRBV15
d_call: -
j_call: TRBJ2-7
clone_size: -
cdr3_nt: TGTGCCACCAGCAGAGAGCGCCGGGGCCCCCTCGAGCAGTACTTC
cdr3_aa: CATSRERRGPLEQYF

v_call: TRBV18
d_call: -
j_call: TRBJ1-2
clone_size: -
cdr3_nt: TGTGCCAGCTCACCCAGGCCTGGGGCACAGGTGGGTGGCTACACCTTC
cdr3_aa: CASSPRPGAQVGGYTF

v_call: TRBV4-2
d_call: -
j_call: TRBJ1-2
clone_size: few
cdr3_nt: TGTGCCAGCAGCCAAGTCGCCTCTTGGGACACTGAAGATGGCTACACCTTC
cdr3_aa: CASSQVASWDTEDGYTF

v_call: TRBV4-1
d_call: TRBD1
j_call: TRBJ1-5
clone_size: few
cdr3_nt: TGCGCCAGCAGCCAAGGGGACAGGGACAATCAGCCCCAGCATTTT
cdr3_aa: CASSQGDRDNQPQHF

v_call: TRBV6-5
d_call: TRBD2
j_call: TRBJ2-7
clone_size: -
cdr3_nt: TGTGCCAGCAGTTCCGGGGGGAACGAGCAGTACTTC
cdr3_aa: CASSSGGNEQYF

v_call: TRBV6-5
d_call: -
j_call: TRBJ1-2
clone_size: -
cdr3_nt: TGTGCCAGCAGCTCCGGGACTCTAACTGGCTACACCTTC
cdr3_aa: CASSSGTLTGYTF

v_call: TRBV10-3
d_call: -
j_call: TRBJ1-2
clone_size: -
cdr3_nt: TGTGCCATCAGTGAGTCCCAGGTGGGGGACTATGGCTACACCTTC
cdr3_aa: CAISESQVGDYGYTF